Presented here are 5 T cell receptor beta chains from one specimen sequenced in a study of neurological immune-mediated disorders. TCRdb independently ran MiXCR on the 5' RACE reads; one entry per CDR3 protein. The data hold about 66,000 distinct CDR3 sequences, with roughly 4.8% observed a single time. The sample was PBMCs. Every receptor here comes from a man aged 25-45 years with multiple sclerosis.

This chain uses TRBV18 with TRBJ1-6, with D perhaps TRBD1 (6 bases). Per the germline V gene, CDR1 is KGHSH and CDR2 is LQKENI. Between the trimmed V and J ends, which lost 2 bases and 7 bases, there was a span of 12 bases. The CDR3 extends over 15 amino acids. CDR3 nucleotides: TGTGCCAGCTCACCAAAGGAAGGGGGGAATTCACCCCTCCACTTT. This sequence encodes CASSPKEGGNSPLHF.

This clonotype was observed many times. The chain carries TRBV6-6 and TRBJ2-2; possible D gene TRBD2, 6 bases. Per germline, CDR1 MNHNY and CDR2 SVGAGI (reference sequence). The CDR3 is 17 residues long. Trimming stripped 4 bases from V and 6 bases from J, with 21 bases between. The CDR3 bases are TGTGCCAGCAGTTCTTGGGACTCCAACTTTGGCGCCGGGGAGCTGTTTTTT. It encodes CASSSWDSNFGAGELFF.

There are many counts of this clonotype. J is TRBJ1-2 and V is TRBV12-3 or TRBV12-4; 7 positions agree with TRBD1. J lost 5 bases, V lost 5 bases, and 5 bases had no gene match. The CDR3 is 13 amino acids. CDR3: CASSAQTGYGYTF. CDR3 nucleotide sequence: TGTGCCAGCAGTGCCCAGACAGGGTATGGCTACACCTTC.

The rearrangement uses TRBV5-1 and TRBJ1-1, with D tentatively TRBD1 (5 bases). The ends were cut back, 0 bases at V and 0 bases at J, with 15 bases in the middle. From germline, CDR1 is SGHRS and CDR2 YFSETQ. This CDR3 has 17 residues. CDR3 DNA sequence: TGCGCCAGCAGCTTGGCACGGCCAGGGATCATGAACACTGAAGCTTTCTTT. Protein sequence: CASSLARPGIMNTEAFF.

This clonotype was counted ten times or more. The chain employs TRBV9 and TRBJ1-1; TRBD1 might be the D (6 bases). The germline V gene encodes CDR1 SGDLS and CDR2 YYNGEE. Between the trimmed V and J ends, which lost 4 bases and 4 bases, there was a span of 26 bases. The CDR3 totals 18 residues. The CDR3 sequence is CASSLSEKGVGGATEAFF. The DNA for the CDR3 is TGTGCCAGCAGCCTCTCCGAAAAGGGGGTCGGGGGGGCCACTGAAGCTTTCTTT.